This TCR beta chain was sequenced during a study of T cell changes during pregnancy in multiple sclerosis. The data were produced by immunoSEQ multiplex PCR, yet TCRdb's version contains in-frame clones alone and is incomplete. The data contain roughly 46,000 clones, roughly 80% of them seen just once; the ten biggest clones take up 0.55% to 0.65%. This CDR3 is built from 14 residues. CDR1 and CDR2 (germline): SGHRS, YFSETQ. V lost 1 base, J lost 4 bases, and 11 bases lay in between. The genes are TRBV5-1 and TRBJ1-1; D unresolved. The material was CD4+ T cells from peripheral blood mononuclear cells, obtained before pregnancy. The sequence derives from a female donor with multiple sclerosis, enrolled in a pregnancy study. The CDR3 coding sequence is TGCGCCAGCAGCTTGAACATTGGGAGCACTGAAGCTTTCTTT. It codes for CASSLNIGSTEAFF. The variable domain in full, completed from reference TRBV5-1 and TRBJ1-1, reads KAGVTQTPRYLIKTRGQQVTLSCSPISGHRSVSWYQQTPGQGLQFLFEYFSETQRNKGNFPGRFSGRQFSNSRSEMNVSTLELGDSALYLCASSLNIGSTEAFFGQGTRLTVV.